A selection of T cell receptor beta chains follows, all from one sample in a study of shared clonotypes between healthy human individuals. Using immunoSEQ multiplex PCR, the repertoire was profiled, and TCRdb retains in-frame clones only, with some absent. The sample carries under 2,500,000 clones, around 95% recorded once. The sequenced sample was naive CD4+ T cells sorted from blood. All receptors come from a man younger than 35 in good health. CDR3s include the opening cysteine and the closing phenylalanine or tryptophan. The order of the fields is D gene, clone size, J gene, V gene, CDR3 DNA, CDR3 protein. A D gene is named only where the DNA matches it firmly. Clone size, where shown, is once, few, many, or a class for clones that have expanded.

>-|-|TRBJ2-7|TRBV7-3
TGTGCCAGCAGCCCCTCACATGGGCCCTACGAGCAGTACTTC
CASSPSHGPYEQYF
>-|-|TRBJ2-5|TRBV7-9
TGTGCCAGCAGCCCAAACCATAACAGGGTGAAAGAGACCCAGTACTTC
CASSPNHNRVKETQYF
>TRBD2|-|TRBJ2-2|TRBV7-3
TGTGCCAGCAGCCCCCGGACTAGCGGGGGATCTTCCACCGGGGAGCTGTTTTTT
CASSPRTSGGSSTGELFF
>-|-|TRBJ2-3|TRBV5-1
TGCGCCAGCAGCTTCACGGACTCCGGTGGGGATACGCAGTATTTT
CASSFTDSGGDTQYF
>-|-|TRBJ2-3|TRBV7-9
TGTGCCAGCAGCTTTCAGGCGAGCACAGATACGCAGTATTTT
CASSFQASTDTQYF
>TRBD1|once|TRBJ1-1|TRBV6-5
TGTGCCAGCAGAGGGACAGGGCTCACTGAAGCTTTCTTT
CASRGTGLTEAFF
>TRBD1|-|TRBJ1-4|TRBV14
TGTGCCAGCAGCCAAGATCTTGACAGGGACGATGAAAAACTGTTTTTT
CASSQDLDRDDEKLFF
>TRBD1|-|TRBJ2-3|TRBV5-6
TGTGCCAGCAGCTTGGACAGGGGGAGGACAGATACGCAGTATTTT
CASSLDRGRTDTQYF
>TRBD1|-|TRBJ1-1|TRBV10-1
TGCGCCAGCAAGGGGCCAAGGGACAGGGCGGTTGGACGTGAAGCTTTCTTT
CASKGPRDRAVGREAFF
>-|-|TRBJ2-4|TRBV11-2
TGTGCCAGCAGCTTAGATATAGCCAAAAACATTCAGTACTTC
CASSLDIAKNIQYF
>TRBD1|-|TRBJ1-4|TRBV6-1
TGTGCCAGCAGTGAAGCCCAGGGGGCGGCTAATGAAAAACTGTTTTTT
CASSEAQGAANEKLFF
>-|-|TRBJ1-6|TRBV2
TGTGCCAGCAGTGAGGGATCCAATTCACCCCTCCACTTT
CASSEGSNSPLHF
>TRBD2|-|TRBJ2-3|TRBV5-1
TGCGCCAGCAGCTTGAGCGGGAGTACAGATACGCAGTATTTT
CASSLSGSTDTQYF
>TRBD2|-|TRBJ2-1|TRBV30
TGTGCCTGGATAAAACGAGCGGGACGGTACAATGAGCAGTTCTTC
CAWIKRAGRYNEQFF
>-|-|TRBJ2-1|TRBV4-1
TGCGCCAGCAGCCAAGTCCCAGGGAGCTCCTACAATGAGCAGTTCTTC
CASSQVPGSSYNEQFF
>-|-|TRBJ2-5|TRBV6-5
TGTGCCAGCAGCCCCCTAGGGGTCGGAGCCGAGACCCAGTACTTC
CASSPLGVGAETQYF
>-|-|TRBJ2-7|TRBV9
TGTGCCAGCAGCCTTCAACAGGGGCGCGGGAACGAGCAGTACTTC
CASSLQQGRGNEQYF
>-|-|TRBJ1-5|TRBV2
TGTGCCAGCAAAGAAGACCCTCCCAATCAGCCCCAGCATTTT
CASKEDPPNQPQHF
>TRBD2|-|TRBJ2-2|TRBV12-5
TGTGCTAGTGGTTCCCGGGAGGCCAGACCCGGGGAGCTGTTTTTT
CASGSREARPGELFF
>-|-|TRBJ2-7|TRBV6-1
TGTGCCAGCAGTGTTTTCTACGAGCAGTACTTC
CASSVFYEQYF
>TRBD1|-|TRBJ2-7|TRBV19
TGTGCCAGTAGTAAAGGGACAGGGTCTTCCTACGAGCAGTACTTC
CASSKGTGSSYEQYF
>-|-|TRBJ1-6|TRBV5-1
TGCGCCAGCAGCAGGGGGTATATGTCACCCCTCCACTTT
CASSRGYMSPLHF
>TRBD2|once|TRBJ2-5|TRBV5-1
TGCGCCAGCAGACCACTTAAGCGGGAGACCCCCCAAGAGACCCAGTACTTC
CASRPLKRETPQETQYF
>-|-|TRBJ1-2|TRBV5-6
TGTGCCAGCAGCCCGGGAGGGAGTCATCCTAACTATGGCTACACCTTC
CASSPGGSHPNYGYTF
>-|-|TRBJ1-5|TRBV27
TGTGCCAGCAGTTCCCGACAGTTTCAGCCCCAGCATTTT
CASSSRQFQPQHF
>-|-|TRBJ2-2|TRBV2
TGTGCCAGCAGTGAAGGGGCAGGGCAGGGGGAGCTGTTTTTT
CASSEGAGQGELFF
>-|-|TRBJ2-5|TRBV27
TGTGCCAGCAGTTTATCCCCGCGCCCCACAGAGACCCAGTACTTC
CASSLSPRPTETQYF
>TRBD2|-|TRBJ2-7|TRBV7-9
TGTGCCAGCAGCATATACCTTACTAGCGGGAGTTTTGGCTCCTACGAGCAGTACTTC
CASSIYLTSGSFGSYEQYF
>-|once|TRBJ1-5|TRBV27
TGTGCCAGCAGTCCCGGGACAACTATTAGCAATCAGCCCCAGCATTTT
CASSPGTTISNQPQHF
>TRBD1|once|TRBJ2-3|TRBV6-5
TGTGCCAGCAGAGACAGGGGCACAGATACGCAGTATTTT
CASRDRGTDTQYF
>-|-|TRBJ2-2|TRBV9
TGTGCCAGCAGCGTCGGGCAGGGGCGAAACCCCGGGGAGCTGTTTTTT
CASSVGQGRNPGELFF
>TRBD2|-|TRBJ2-1|TRBV5-1
TGCGCCAGCAGTTCTAGCGGGCCGGACAATGAGCAGTTCTTC
CASSSSGPDNEQFF
>-|-|TRBJ2-3|TRBV5-6
TGTGCCAGCAGCTCGAGTGGCCTAAAAACGGTAGATACGCAGTATTTT
CASSSSGLKTVDTQYF
>TRBD1|once|TRBJ1-6|TRBV2
TGTGCCAGCAGTGAAGAGGGGGCGAGTAATTCACCCCTCCACTTT
CASSEEGASNSPLHF
>-|-|TRBJ1-1|TRBV6-5
TGTGCCAGCAGCAGGGGAGCTGAAGCTTTCTTT
CASSRGAEAFF
>-|-|TRBJ1-2|TRBV6-5
TGTGCCAGCAGTTACTCTTTCGACGAACTGAACGGCTACACCTTC
CASSYSFDELNGYTF
>-|-|TRBJ1-1|TRBV5-4
TGTGCCAGCAGCTTGGTTTCGGTGGTGCGGATGTGGAACACTGAAGCTTTCTTT
CASSLVSVVRMWNTEAFF
>-|-|TRBJ1-1|TRBV10-3
TGTGCCATCAGCGACTCGCCGGTGGCTGAAGCTTTCTTT
CAISDSPVAEAFF
>-|-|TRBJ2-1|TRBV18
TGTGCCAGCTCACCACTCTCCGTCTTCGATGAGCAGTTCTTC
CASSPLSVFDEQFF
>TRBD1|-|TRBJ1-6|TRBV7-9
TGTGCCAGCAGCCTCGGACAGGGGGCCGTATCACCCCTCCACTTT
CASSLGQGAVSPLHF
>-|-|TRBJ1-5|TRBV19
TGTGCCAGTAGGGGTTTAGGGCAGTCTAATCAGCCCCAGCATTTT
CASRGLGQSNQPQHF
>-|-|TRBJ1-2|TRBV7-8
TGTGCCAGCAGCCGCCGAGAATCTAACTATGGCTACACCTTC
CASSRRESNYGYTF
>-|-|TRBJ1-5|TRBV28
TGTGCCAGCACAGCAGGGTATCAGCCCCAGCATTTT
CASTAGYQPQHF
>-|-|TRBJ2-3|TRBV30
TGTGCCTGGAGTTCAACGGATACGCAGTATTTT
CAWSSTDTQYF
>-|-|TRBJ1-4|TRBV6-5
TGTGCCAGCAGCAGGGACCGGGAAAAACTGTTTTTT
CASSRDREKLFF
>TRBD2|-|TRBJ2-2|TRBV2
TGTGCCACCGATTCGGGGGGGAACACCGGGGAGCTGTTTTTT
CATDSGGNTGELFF
>-|-|TRBJ2-5|TRBV11-1
TGTGCCAGCAGCTTAGGAAACAGGAATAAAGAGACCCAGTACTTC
CASSLGNRNKETQYF
>TRBD1|-|TRBJ2-6|TRBV9
TGTGCCAGCAGCAGACAGGGCCCTGGGGCCAACGTCCTGACTTTC
CASSRQGPGANVLTF
>-|once|TRBJ1-1|TRBV7-8
TGTGCCAGCAGCTTAGTTGGCAGTTTGACTGAAGCTTTCTTT
CASSLVGSLTEAFF
>-|-|TRBJ1-1|TRBV18
TGTGCCAGCTCACCACAAGTTAACACTGAAGCTTTCTTT
CASSPQVNTEAFF
>-|-|TRBJ1-6|TRBV10-3
TGTGCCATCAGTGCGCAGTATAATTCACCCCTCCACTTT
CAISAQYNSPLHF